This entry describes one TCR beta chain. This clonotype was seen a handful of times. Its antigen remains undetermined. The sample holds no much larger clone one base away, and base qualities are not on file. As encoded in the germline V gene, CDR1 is MDHEN while CDR2 is SYDVKM. Compared with germline, V lacks 8 bases and J lacks 4 bases; bases without a gene match: 4. The CDR3, cysteine through phenylalanine, is 15 amino acids long. Just the 45-base CDR3 DNA is kept, in frame starting at base 1. This sample stems from a study of T-cell reconstitution after alpha-beta-depleted transplantation in children (TCRdb year 2016). With respect to the entire study: Using TCR repertoire profiling, the study quantitatively followed how T-cell immune reconstitution unfolded in children after TCRalphabeta/CD19-depleted allogeneic hematopoietic cell transplantation.

What the research found in general, with its limitations: The high TCRbeta diversity at day 60 in some patients was ascribed to recipient T cells and intrathymic progenitors that had survived conditioning. The apparently early recovery of alphabetaT-cell counts about two months after transplant reportedly depended on only several hundred rapidly expanded clones that came from non-depleted graft cells. Hyperexpanded clone frequencies declined over subsequent months; after one year, T-cell counts and TCRbeta diversity were mostly attributed to newly produced T cells.

The treatment or condition label of this sample denotes: allogeneic hematopoietic cell transplantation with graft depleted of TCRalphabeta T cells and CD19 B cells. Transplant recipients were children who received TCRalphabeta/CD19-depleted allogeneic hematopoietic cell grafts. Receptor amplification or capture employed PCR. These reads were obtained on an Illumina HiSeq 2500. TCR libraries were prepared with molecular barcoding, using unique molecular identifiers to normalize TCRbeta repertoire quantification. Starting from the raw public reads, TCRdb applied fastp trimming at Q25, assembled clones with MiXCR and retained in-frame beta chains. Here each entry gathers all rows of one CDR3 protein and keeps the most common genes and DNA. Recorded for this sample are about 500,000 distinct CDR3 sequences; over 10% of them occurred a single time. Approximately 15% of the sample belongs to the ten largest clones.

The V and J genes are TRBV28 and TRBJ2-1, with TRBD2 matching 14 junction bases. This receptor was taken from a female patient aged 2-15 years who had a stem cell transplant for aplastic anemia, so the T cells may come from the graft donor. Material: PBMCs, mostly from graft donor cells, obtained 180 days after TCRalphabeta/CD19-depleted stem cell transplant. CDR3 sequence: CASGTSGSLYNEQFF. The DNA sequence is given as TGTGCCAGCGGGACTAGCGGGAGCTTATACAATGAGCAGTTCTTC.